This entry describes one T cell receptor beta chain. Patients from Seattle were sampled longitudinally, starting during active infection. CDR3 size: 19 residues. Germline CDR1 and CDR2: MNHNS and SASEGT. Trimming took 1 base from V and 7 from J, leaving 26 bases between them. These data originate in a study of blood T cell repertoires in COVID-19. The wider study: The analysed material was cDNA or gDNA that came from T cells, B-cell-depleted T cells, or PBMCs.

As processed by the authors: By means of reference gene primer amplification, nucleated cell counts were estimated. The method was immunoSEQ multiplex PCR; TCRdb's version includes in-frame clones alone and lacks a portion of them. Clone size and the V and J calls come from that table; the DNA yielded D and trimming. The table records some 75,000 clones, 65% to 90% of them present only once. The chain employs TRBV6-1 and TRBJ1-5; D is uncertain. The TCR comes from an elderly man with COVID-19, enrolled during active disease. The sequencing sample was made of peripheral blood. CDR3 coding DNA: TGTGCCAGCAGTGAAGGTCGGGGAGTGGGGATCTTTTATAGGCAGCCCCAGCATTTT. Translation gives CASSEGRGVGIFYRQPQHF.